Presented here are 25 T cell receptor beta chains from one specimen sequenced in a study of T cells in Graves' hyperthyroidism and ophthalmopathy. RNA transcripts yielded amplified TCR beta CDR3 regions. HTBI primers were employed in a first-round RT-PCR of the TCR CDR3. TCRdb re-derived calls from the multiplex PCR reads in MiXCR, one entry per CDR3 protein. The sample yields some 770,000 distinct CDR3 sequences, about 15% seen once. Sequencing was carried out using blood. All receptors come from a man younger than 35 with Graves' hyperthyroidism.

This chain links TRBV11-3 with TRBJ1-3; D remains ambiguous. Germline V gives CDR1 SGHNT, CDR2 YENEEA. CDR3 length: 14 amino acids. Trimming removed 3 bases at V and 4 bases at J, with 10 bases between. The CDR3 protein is CASSFNREGNTIYF. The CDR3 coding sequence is TGTGCCAGCAGCTTTAACCGAGAAGGAAACACCATATATTTT.

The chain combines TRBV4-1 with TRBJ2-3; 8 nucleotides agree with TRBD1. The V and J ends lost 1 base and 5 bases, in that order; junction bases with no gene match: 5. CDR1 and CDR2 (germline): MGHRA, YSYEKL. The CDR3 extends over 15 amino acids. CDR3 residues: CASSQAGQGGDTQYF. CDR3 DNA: TGCGCCAGCAGCCAAGCAGGACAGGGAGGAGATACGCAGTATTTT.

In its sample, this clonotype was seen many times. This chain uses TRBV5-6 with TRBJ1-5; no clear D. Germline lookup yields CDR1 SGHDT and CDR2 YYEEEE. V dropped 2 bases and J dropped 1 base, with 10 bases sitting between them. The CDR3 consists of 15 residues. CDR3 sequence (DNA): TGTGCCAGCAGCTTTTGGGGTCGCAGCAATCAGCCCCAGCATTTT. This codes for CASSFWGRSNQPQHF.

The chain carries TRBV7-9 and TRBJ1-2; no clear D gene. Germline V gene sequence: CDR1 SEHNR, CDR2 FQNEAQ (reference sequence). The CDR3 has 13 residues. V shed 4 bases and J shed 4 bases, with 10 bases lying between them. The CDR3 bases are TGTGCCAGCAGCTCCTCGGGCCGCTATGGCTACACCTTC. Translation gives CASSSSGRYGYTF.

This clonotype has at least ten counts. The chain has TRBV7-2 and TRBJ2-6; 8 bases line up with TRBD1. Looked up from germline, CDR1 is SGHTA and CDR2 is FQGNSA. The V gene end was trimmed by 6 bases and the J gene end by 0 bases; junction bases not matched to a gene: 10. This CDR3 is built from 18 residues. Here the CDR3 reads CASSRGQGFSSGANVLTF. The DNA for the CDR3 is TGTGCCAGCAGTCGAGGACAGGGCTTTTCCTCTGGGGCCAACGTCCTGACTTTC.

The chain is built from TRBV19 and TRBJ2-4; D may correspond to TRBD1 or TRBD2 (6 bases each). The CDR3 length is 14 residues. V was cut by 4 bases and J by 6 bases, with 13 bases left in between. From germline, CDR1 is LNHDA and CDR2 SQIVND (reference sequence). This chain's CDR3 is CASSTRGDGNIQYF. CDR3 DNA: TGTGCCAGTAGTACAAGGGGGGACGGAAACATTCAGTACTTC.

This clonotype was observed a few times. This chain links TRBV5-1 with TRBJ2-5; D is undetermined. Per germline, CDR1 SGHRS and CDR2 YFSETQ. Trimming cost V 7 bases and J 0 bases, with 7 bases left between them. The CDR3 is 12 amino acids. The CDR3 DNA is TGCGCCAGCGCAGCTAACCAAGAGACCCAGTACTTC. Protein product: CASAANQETQYF.

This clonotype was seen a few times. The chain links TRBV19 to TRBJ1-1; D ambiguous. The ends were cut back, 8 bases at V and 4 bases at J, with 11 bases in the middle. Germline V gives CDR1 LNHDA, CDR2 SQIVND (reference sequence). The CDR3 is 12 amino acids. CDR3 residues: CASPPQSTEAFF. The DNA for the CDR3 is TGTGCCAGTCCCCCCCAAAGCACTGAAGCTTTCTTT. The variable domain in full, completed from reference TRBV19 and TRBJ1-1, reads DGGITQSPKYLFRKEGQNVTLSCEQNLNHDAMYWYRQDPGQGLRLIYYSQIVNDFQKGDIAEGYSVSREKKESFPLTVTSAQKNPTAFYLCASPPQSTEAFFGQGTRLTVV.

The CDR3 loop is CATSSREHQPQHF. As DNA, the CDR3 is TGTGCCACCAGTTCCAGGGAGCATCAGCCCCAGCATTTT. This sequence joins TRBV24-1 and TRBJ1-5; possible D gene TRBD1, 5 bases. CDR3 length: 13 amino acids. The germline V gene encodes CDR1 KGHDR and CDR2 SFDVKD. V lost 6 bases and J lost 5, with 10 bases in between.

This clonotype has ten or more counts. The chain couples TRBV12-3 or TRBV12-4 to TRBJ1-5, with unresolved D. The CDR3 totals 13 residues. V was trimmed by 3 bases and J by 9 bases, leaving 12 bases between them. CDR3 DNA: TGTGCCAGCAGTTTCCAGCTTCGTTGGCCCCAGCATTTT. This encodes CASSFQLRWPQHF.

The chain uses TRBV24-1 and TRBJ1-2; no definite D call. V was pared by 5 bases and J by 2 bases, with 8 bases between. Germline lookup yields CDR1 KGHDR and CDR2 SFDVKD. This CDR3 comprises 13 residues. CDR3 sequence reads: CATSGSPNYGYTF. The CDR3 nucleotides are TGTGCCACCAGTGGCAGCCCCAACTATGGCTACACCTTC.

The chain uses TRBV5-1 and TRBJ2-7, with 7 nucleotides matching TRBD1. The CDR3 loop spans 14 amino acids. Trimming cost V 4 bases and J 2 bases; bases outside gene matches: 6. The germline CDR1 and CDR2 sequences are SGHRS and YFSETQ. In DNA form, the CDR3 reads TGCGCCAGCAGCGCAGAGACAGGGCCCTACGAGCAGTACTTC. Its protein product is CASSAETGPYEQYF.

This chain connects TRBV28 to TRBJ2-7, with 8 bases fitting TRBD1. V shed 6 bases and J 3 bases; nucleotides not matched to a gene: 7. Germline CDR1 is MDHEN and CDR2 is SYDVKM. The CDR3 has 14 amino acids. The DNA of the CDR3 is TGTGCCAGCAGGGGGTCAGGGGGCGTCTACGAGCAGTACTTC. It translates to CASRGSGGVYEQYF.

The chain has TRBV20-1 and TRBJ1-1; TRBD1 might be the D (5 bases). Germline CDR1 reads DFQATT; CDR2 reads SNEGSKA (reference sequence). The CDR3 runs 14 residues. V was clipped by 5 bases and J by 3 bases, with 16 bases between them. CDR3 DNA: TGCAGTGCTCTTCCGACAGTGGGAGACACTGAAGCTTTCTTT. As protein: CSALPTVGDTEAFF.

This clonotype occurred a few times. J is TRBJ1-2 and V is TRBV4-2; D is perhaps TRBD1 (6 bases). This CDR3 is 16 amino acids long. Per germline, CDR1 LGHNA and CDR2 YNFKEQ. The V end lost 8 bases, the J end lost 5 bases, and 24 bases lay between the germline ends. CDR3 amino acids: CASSLGDTDNTYGYTF. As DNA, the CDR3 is TGTGCCAGCTCCCTCGGGGACACCGATAACACGTATGGCTACACCTTC.

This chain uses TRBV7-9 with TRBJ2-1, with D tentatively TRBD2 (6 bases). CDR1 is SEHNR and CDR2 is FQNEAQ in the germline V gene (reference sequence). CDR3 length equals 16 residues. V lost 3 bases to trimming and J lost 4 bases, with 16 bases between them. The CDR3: CASSFWTGATYNEQFF. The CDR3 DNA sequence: TGTGCCAGCAGCTTTTGGACGGGAGCTACGTACAATGAGCAGTTCTTC.

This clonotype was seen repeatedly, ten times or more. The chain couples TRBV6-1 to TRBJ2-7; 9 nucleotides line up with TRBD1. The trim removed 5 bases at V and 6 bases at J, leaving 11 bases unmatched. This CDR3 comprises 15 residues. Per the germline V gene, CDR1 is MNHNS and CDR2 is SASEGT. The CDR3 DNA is TGTGCCAGCAGTTCTCCGGGACAGGGCTCCCGCGAGCAGTACTTC. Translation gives CASSSPGQGSREQYF.

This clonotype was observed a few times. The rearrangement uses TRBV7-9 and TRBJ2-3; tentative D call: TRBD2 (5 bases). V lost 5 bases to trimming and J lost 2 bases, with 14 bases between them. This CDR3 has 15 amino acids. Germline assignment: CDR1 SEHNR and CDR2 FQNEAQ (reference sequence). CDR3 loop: CASSIGPGYTDTQYF. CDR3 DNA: TGTGCCAGCAGCATAGGACCGGGGTACACAGATACGCAGTATTTT.

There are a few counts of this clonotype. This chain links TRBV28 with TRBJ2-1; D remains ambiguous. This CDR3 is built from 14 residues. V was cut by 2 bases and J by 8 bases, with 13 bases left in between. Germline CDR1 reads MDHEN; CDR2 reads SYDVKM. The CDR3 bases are TGTGCCAGCAGTTTAGCTAGGCCGCCATATGAGCAGTTCTTC. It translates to CASSLARPPYEQFF.

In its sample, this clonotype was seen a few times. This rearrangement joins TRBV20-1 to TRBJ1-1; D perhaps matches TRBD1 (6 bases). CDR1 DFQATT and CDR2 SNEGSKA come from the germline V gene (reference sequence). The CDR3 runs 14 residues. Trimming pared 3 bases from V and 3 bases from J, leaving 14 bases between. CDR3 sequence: CSASPGTLYTEAFF. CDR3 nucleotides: TGCAGTGCTAGCCCCGGGACATTGTACACTGAAGCTTTCTTT.

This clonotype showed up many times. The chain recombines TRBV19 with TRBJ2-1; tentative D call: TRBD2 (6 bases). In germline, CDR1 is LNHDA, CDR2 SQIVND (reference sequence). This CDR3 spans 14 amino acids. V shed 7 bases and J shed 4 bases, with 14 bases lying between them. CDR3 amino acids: CASTMGDSYNEQFF. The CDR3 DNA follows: TGTGCCAGTACCATGGGGGACTCGTACAATGAGCAGTTCTTC.

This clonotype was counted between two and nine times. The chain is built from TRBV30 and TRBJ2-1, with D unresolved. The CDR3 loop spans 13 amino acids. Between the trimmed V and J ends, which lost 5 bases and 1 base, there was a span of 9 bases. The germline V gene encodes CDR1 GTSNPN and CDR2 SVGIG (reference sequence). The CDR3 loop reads CAWASLSYNEQFF. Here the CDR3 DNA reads TGTGCCTGGGCAAGTTTATCCTACAATGAGCAGTTCTTC.

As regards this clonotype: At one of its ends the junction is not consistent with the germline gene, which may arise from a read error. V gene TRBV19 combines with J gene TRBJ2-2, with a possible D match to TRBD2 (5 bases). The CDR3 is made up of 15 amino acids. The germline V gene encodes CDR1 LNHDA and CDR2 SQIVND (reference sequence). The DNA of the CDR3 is TGTGCCAGTAGTATTCTAGCAGAGAACACCGGGGAGCTGTGTTTT. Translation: CASSILAENTGELCF.

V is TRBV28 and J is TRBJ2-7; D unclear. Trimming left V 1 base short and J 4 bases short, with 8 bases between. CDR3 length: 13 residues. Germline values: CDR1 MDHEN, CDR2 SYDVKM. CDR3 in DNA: TGTGCCAGCAGTTTATCCCCACGTTACGAGCAGTACTTC. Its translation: CASSLSPRYEQYF.

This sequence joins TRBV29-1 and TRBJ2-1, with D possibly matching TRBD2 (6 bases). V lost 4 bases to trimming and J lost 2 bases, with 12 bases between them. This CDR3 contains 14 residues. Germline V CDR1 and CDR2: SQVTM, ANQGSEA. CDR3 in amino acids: CSVVRRGPYNEQFF. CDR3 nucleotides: TGCAGCGTTGTTAGGAGGGGCCCCTACAATGAGCAGTTCTTC.